The 9 T cell receptor beta chains reported below all come from one sample, sequenced in a study of patients and donors after allogeneic stem cell transplantation. From the RT-PCR reads, TCRdb called clonotypes with MiXCR, one entry per CDR3 protein. Found here are around 4,000 distinct CDR3 sequences, approximately 24% of them singletons; the top ten hold 15% to 20%. Sequencing used blood, either unsorted or a sorted T cell fraction (not recorded which). The receptor source for this set is a human donor who was either an allogeneic HSCT recipient or a stem cell or donor lymphocyte infusion donor (not recorded which). It is not recorded whose cells these are; they may come from a transplant donor.

The chain carries TRBV10-2 and TRBJ2-1; D gene unclear. V lost 6 bases and J 5 bases, leaving 5 bases between the germline ends. The germline CDR1 and CDR2 sequences are WSHSY and SAAADI. The CDR3 extends over 11 amino acids. The CDR3 spells CASRVNNEQFF. In DNA, the CDR3 is TGCGCCAGCAGGGTCAACAATGAGCAGTTCTTC.

V and J are TRBV7-2 and TRBJ1-2; 9 bases fit TRBD1. The germline V gene encodes CDR1 SGHTA and CDR2 FQGNSA. CDR3 length equals 16 residues. V shed 5 bases and J 7 bases; nucleotides not matched to a gene: 14. The CDR3 nucleotides are TGTGCCAGCAGCCAAAGACCGGGACAGGGAGGCAGTGGCTACACCTTC. Translating gives CASSQRPGQGGSGYTF.

V gene TRBV6-5 combines with J gene TRBJ2-3; 7 nucleotides align to TRBD2. Germline V gene data show CDR1 as MNHEY and CDR2 as SVGAGI. The CDR3 has 14 residues. Trimming took 4 bases from V and 3 from J; bases not matched to a gene: 4. CDR3 in DNA: TGTGCCAGCAGTTTGCGGGGGTGGACAGATACGCAGTATTTT. It specifies CASSLRGWTDTQYF.

The rearrangement links TRBV9 to TRBJ2-2, with D perhaps matching TRBD1 (5 bases). CDR1 and CDR2 from the germline V gene are SGDLS and YYNGEE. The CDR3 has 14 amino acids. V lost 4 bases, J lost 5 bases, and 12 bases lay in between. CDR3 DNA: TGTGCCAGCAGCTGGGGCTCCGGGACCGGGGAGCTGTTTTTT. Encoded protein: CASSWGSGTGELFF.

By share of the sample, this clonotype is medium-sized. The chain carries TRBV5-1 and TRBJ1-1, with D unresolved. This CDR3 is 14 amino acids long. V was pared by 1 base and J by 1 base, with 8 bases between. Germline CDR1 reads SGHRS; CDR2 reads YFSETQ. The CDR3 sequence is CASSLRRTNTEAFF. The CDR3 DNA is TGCGCCAGCAGCTTGCGGCGGACGAACACTGAAGCTTTCTTT.

V gene TRBV2 combines with J gene TRBJ2-7; D call uncertain. Germline CDR1 SNHLY, CDR2 FYNNEI. There are 11 residues in the CDR3. V shed 3 bases and J shed 9 bases, with 9 bases lying between them. CDR3 in amino acids: CASSEGFLQYF. CDR3 in DNA: TGTGCCAGCAGTGAGGGCTTCTTGCAGTACTTC.

By share, this clonotype counts as medium-sized. J is TRBJ2-5 and V is TRBV11-2; 11 nucleotides match TRBD2. CDR1 and CDR2 (germline): SGHAT, FQNNGV. CDR3 length: 15 amino acids. Unmatched junction bases numbered 5, after V lost 6 bases and J lost 2 bases. As DNA, the CDR3 is TGTGCCAGCAGAGGGAGACTAGCGGGGCAAGAGACCCAGTACTTC. Amino acids: CASRGRLAGQETQYF.

The rearrangement links TRBV7-6 to TRBJ2-1; perhaps D is TRBD1 or TRBD2 (6 bases each). Trimming removed 6 bases from V and 5 bases from J, with 11 bases in between. The CDR3 runs to 13 residues. Germline-derived CDR1 and CDR2 are SGHVS and FNYEAQ. The CDR3 sequence is CASSMRGDNEQFF. The CDR3 DNA is TGTGCCAGCAGTATGAGGGGGGACAATGAGCAGTTCTTC.

This clonotype has just a few counts. This rearrangement joins TRBV6-1 to TRBJ2-3; 9 nucleotides agree with TRBD2. Trimming took 10 bases from V and 2 from J; bases not matched to a gene: 7. The length of the CDR3 is 14 residues. Germline V lookup: CDR1 MNHNS, CDR2 SASEGT. CDR3 residues: CATQRGASTDTQYF. The CDR3 nucleotides are TGTGCCACACAGCGGGGGGCCTCCACAGATACGCAGTATTTT.